This TCR beta chain was captured in a study of blood T cell repertoires in COVID-19. Method: immunoSEQ multiplex PCR; TCRdb's copy keeps in-frame clones and lacks some. The table shows around 700,000 clones, with about nine tenths occurring only once. V gave up 3 bases and J gave up 1 base, with 4 bases separating them. This CDR3 has 13 amino acids. The germline V gene has CDR1 MNHNS and CDR2 SASEGT. This TCR was sampled from a woman younger than 35 with acute or convalescent COVID-19. The chain links TRBV6-1 to TRBJ1-5; D is undetermined. Sequenced material: peripheral blood. The CDR3 here is CASSDLSNQPQHF. The CDR3, as DNA: TGTGCCAGCAGTGATTTAAGCAATCAGCCCCAGCATTTT.